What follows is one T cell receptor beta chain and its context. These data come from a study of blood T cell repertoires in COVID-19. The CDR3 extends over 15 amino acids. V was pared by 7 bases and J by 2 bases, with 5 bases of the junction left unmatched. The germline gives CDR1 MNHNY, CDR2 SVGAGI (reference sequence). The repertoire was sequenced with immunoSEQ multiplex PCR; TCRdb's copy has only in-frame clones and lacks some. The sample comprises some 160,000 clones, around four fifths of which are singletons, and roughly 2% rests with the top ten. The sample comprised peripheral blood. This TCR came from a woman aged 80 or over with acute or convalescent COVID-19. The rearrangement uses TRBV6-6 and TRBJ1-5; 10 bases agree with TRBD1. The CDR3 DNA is TGTGCCAGCATCGAGACAGGGGGCGGCAATCAGCCCCAGCATTTT. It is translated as CASIETGGGNQPQHF.